One sample yielded the 8 T cell receptor beta chains listed below, sequenced in a study of blood T cell repertoires in COVID-19. Clones were read by immunoSEQ multiplex PCR, and TCRdb kept only the in-frame ones, dropping some. The sample comprises 120,000 to 150,000 clones, 70% to 90% of which are singletons, and over 5% rests with the top ten. The sample was peripheral blood. These receptors were taken from a human donor in a cohort sampled during active COVID-19.

The DNA of the CDR3 is TGTGCCAGCAGCCTAGCGGGATACAATGAGCAGTTCTTC. This encodes CASSLAGYNEQFF. The V gene is TRBV4-2, the J gene TRBJ2-1; 8 bases are shared with TRBD2. The CDR3 sequence is 13 residues long. The V and J ends lost 4 bases and 4 bases, in that order; junction bases with no gene match: 0. The V gene's germline CDR1 is LGHNA and CDR2 YNFKEQ.

This clone was seen a handful of times. The chain employs TRBV11-2 and TRBJ2-7; 9 nucleotides align to TRBD1. The CDR3 spans 17 residues. Looked up from germline, CDR1 is SGHAT and CDR2 is FQNNGV. J was trimmed by 6 bases and V by 0 bases; bases with no gene match: 12. The CDR3 sequence is CASSLDRSGQGSAEQYF. The DNA of the CDR3 is TGTGCCAGCAGCTTAGATAGGTCGGGACAGGGCTCCGCCGAGCAGTACTTC.

Here the CDR3 DNA reads TGTGCCAGCAGCCGTACACCAAGCTCTGGAAACACCATATATTTT. This codes for CASSRTPSSGNTIYF. V and J are TRBV28 and TRBJ1-3; D gene uncertain. V lost 6 bases and J lost 0, with 12 bases in between. This CDR3 region has 15 residues. CDR1 MDHEN and CDR2 SYDVKM come from the germline V gene.

V usage is TRBV19 and J usage is TRBJ2-3; 8 nucleotides agree with TRBD2. In germline, CDR1 is LNHDA, CDR2 SQIVND (reference sequence). This CDR3 contains 14 residues. Trimming at V came to 6 bases and at J to 5 bases, leaving 7 bases not matched to a gene. DNA of the CDR3: TGTGCCAGTAGAAGAGCGGGAGAGGGAGATACGCAGTATTTT. Translation: CASRRAGEGDTQYF.

The chain is built from TRBV28 and TRBJ2-7, with 12 bases matching TRBD2. The V gene end was trimmed by 2 bases and the J gene end by 6 bases; junction bases not matched to a gene: 11. The germline V gene encodes CDR1 MDHEN and CDR2 SYDVKM. The CDR3 extends over 17 amino acids. This CDR3 reads CASSLVASGRDGGEQYF. CDR3 in DNA: TGTGCCAGCAGTTTAGTGGCTAGCGGGAGGGATGGGGGCGAGCAGTACTTC. The complete variable domain, with remaining parts taken from reference TRBV28 and TRBJ2-7, reads DVKVTQSSRYLVKRTGEKVFLECVQDMDHENMFWYRQDPGLGLRLIYFSYDVKMKEKGDIPEGYSVSREKKERFSLILESASTNQTSMYLCASSLVASGRDGGEQYFGPGTRLTVT.

The V call is TRBV7-6, the J call TRBJ2-5; 9 bases match TRBD2. Trimming removed 5 bases from V and 1 base from J; junction bases left unmatched: 5. From germline, CDR1 is SGHVS and CDR2 FNYEAQ. This CDR3 is built from 15 residues. The CDR3 reads CASSLLAGAQETQYF. In DNA, the CDR3 is TGTGCCAGCAGCCTATTAGCGGGAGCCCAAGAGACCCAGTACTTC. The entire variable domain, with the rest obtained from reference TRBV7-6 and TRBJ2-5, is as follows: GAGVSQSPRYKVTKRGQDVALRCDPISGHVSLYWYRQALGQGPEFLTYFNYEAQQDKSGLPNDRFSAERPEGSISTLTIQRTEQRDSAMYRCASSLLAGAQETQYFGPGTRLLVL.

The chain links TRBV4-1 to TRBJ2-2, with 11 bases lining up with TRBD2. V was pared by 5 bases and J by 5 bases, with 16 bases of the junction left unmatched. The germline V gene encodes CDR1 MGHRA and CDR2 YSYEKL. This CDR3 spans 19 amino acids. CDR3 in DNA: TGCGCCAGCAGCTCCGGGGGGAGAGGGGCTAGCGGGAGGACCGGGGAGCTGTTTTTT. Its protein product is CASSSGGRGASGRTGELFF.

The rearrangement joins TRBV27 to TRBJ2-7, with 7 bases identical to TRBD1. After removal of 9 bases from V and 7 bases from J, the junction contained 6 bases not matched to a gene. Germline CDR1 is MNHEY and CDR2 is SMNVEV (reference sequence). This CDR3 spans 11 amino acids. Here the CDR3 reads CASRQGGEQYF. For the CDR3, the DNA is TGTGCCAGTCGACAGGGCGGGGAGCAGTACTTC.